Presented here are 30 T cell receptor beta chains from one specimen sequenced in a study of monozygotic twins with inflammatory bowel disease. TCRdb reprocessed the 5' RACE reads; each CDR3 protein has one entry and no DNA is given. In total, the table holds 300,000 to 450,000 distinct CDR3 sequences. The sample was blood. These receptors came from a human donor with ulcerative colitis or Crohn's disease, or a healthy co-twin of an affected twin (not recorded which).

The chain links TRBV19 to TRBJ2-7; TCRdb picks TRBD1, but there is no DNA to check that call. Germline assignment: CDR1 LNHDA and CDR2 SQIVND (reference sequence). The CDR3 covers 13 residues. CDR3 in amino acids: CASSPGHGLEQYF.

The chain recombines TRBV20-1 with TRBJ2-7; without DNA, the TCRdb call of TRBD2 cannot be checked. This CDR3 spans 13 amino acids. CDR1 and CDR2 (germline): DFQATT, SNEGSKA (reference sequence). CDR3 sequence: CSAKEGASYEQYF.

The chain recombines TRBV4-3 with TRBJ1-2; TCRdb indicates TRBD1, and absent DNA this call remains unverified. The V gene's germline CDR1 is LGHNA and CDR2 YSLEER. This CDR3 has 19 amino acids. CDR3 protein: CASSQDPLELAGADYGYTF.

The chain recombines TRBV20-1 with TRBJ2-2. CDR1 and CDR2 (germline): DFQATT, SNEGSKA (reference sequence). The CDR3 has 14 residues. The CDR3 here is CSATGGRNTGELFF.

CDR3 residues: CASSYHPRTGINYGYTF. The rearrangement uses TRBV6-2 or TRBV6-3 and TRBJ1-2; TCRdb picks TRBD1, but there is no DNA to check that call. Germline CDR1 and CDR2: MNHEY and SVGEGT. CDR3 size: 17 residues.

This chain connects TRBV5-1 to TRBJ2-2; TCRdb outputs TRBD1, but without DNA this stays unchecked. Germline V gene sequence: CDR1 SGHRS, CDR2 YFSETQ. This CDR3 has 15 residues. CDR3: CASSSGQPNTGELFF.

The chain links TRBV2 to TRBJ2-5; there is no DNA to check the TCRdb D call of TRBD2. The germline CDR1 and CDR2 sequences are SNHLY and FYNNEI. The CDR3 consists of 14 residues. The CDR3 region is CASSRTSGWETQYF.

CDR3 protein: CASSLTGGSSGNTIYF. The V gene is TRBV27, the J gene TRBJ1-3; TCRdb designates TRBD1, a call that cannot be tested without DNA. Germline CDR1 and CDR2: MNHEY and SMNVEV (reference sequence). The CDR3 length is 16 residues.

The rearrangement joins TRBV27 to TRBJ2-1; TCRdb proposes TRBD2, but this gene call is untestable without DNA. From germline, CDR1 is MNHEY and CDR2 SMNVEV (reference sequence). This CDR3 comprises 16 residues. CDR3: CASSQPGLAVYNEQFF.

The chain uses TRBV7-2 and TRBJ2-1; the TCRdb call, TRBD2, lacks DNA for checking. The CDR3 totals 12 residues. Germline CDR1 SGHTA, CDR2 FQGNSA. The CDR3 sequence is CASSFTVHEQFF.

The chain recombines TRBV4-3 with TRBJ2-2; there is no DNA to check the TCRdb D call of TRBD1. Germline assignment: CDR1 LGHNA and CDR2 YSLEER. The CDR3 is 17 residues long. CDR3 amino acids: CASSQDQPLEGTGELFF.

The chain combines TRBV7-3 with TRBJ1-1; TCRdb's D call, TRBD1, is unchecked because there is no DNA. CDR3 size: 13 residues. From germline, CDR1 is SGHTA and CDR2 FQGTGA. CDR3 in amino acids: CASSWTENTEAFF.

The chain recombines TRBV20-1 with TRBJ2-7; with no DNA, the TCRdb D assignment of TRBD2 cannot be verified. Per the germline V gene, CDR1 is DFQATT and CDR2 is SNEGSKA (reference sequence). This CDR3 is built from 15 residues. CDR3 loop: CSARAGAGGEYEQYF.

This rearrangement joins TRBV9 to TRBJ2-4; without DNA, the TCRdb call of TRBD1 cannot be checked. The CDR3 runs 13 residues. CDR1 is SGDLS, CDR2 YYNGEE, per germline. The CDR3 region is CASSTLGENIQYF.

The rearrangement joins TRBV5-1 to TRBJ1-1; TCRdb calls TRBD1, which cannot be checked without DNA. The CDR3 contains 19 residues. Germline CDR1 and CDR2: SGHRS and YFSETQ. The CDR3 loop reads CASSSPMRGQRVSSTEAFF.

J is TRBJ2-5 and V is TRBV7-6. CDR1 and CDR2 from the germline V gene are SGHVS and FNYEAQ. The CDR3 is made up of 12 amino acids. CDR3 region: CASSPGPETQYF. Together with reference TRBV7-6 and TRBJ2-5, the CDR3 gives the full variable domain: GAGVSQSPRYKVTKRGQDVALRCDPISGHVSLYWYRQALGQGPEFLTYFNYEAQQDKSGLPNDRFSAERPEGSISTLTIQRTEQRDSAMYRCASSPGPETQYFGPGTRLLVL.

The V gene is TRBV7-2, the J gene TRBJ2-7; there is no DNA to check the TCRdb D call of TRBD1. The germline V gene encodes CDR1 SGHTA and CDR2 FQGNSA. This CDR3 spans 14 amino acids. Here the CDR3 reads CASSLGTGRYEQYF.

V usage is TRBV24-1 and J usage is TRBJ2-1. Per the germline V gene, CDR1 is KGHDR and CDR2 is SFDVKD. CDR3 length equals 15 residues. The CDR3 sequence: CATSDSWTVDNEQFF.

The genes are TRBV5-1 and TRBJ2-5; lacking DNA, the TRBD1 call made by TCRdb goes unchecked. The CDR3 spans 14 residues. Germline V gene lookup returns CDR1 SGHRS and CDR2 YFSETQ. The CDR3: CASSLEGTQETQYF.

The chain employs TRBV5-1 and TRBJ2-5; there is no DNA to check the TCRdb D call of TRBD1. CDR3 length: 15 residues. The germline CDR1 and CDR2 sequences are SGHRS and YFSETQ. The CDR3: CASSLDGSGEETQYF. Based on the CDR3 plus reference TRBV5-1 and TRBJ2-5, the full variable domain is KAGVTQTPRYLIKTRGQQVTLSCSPISGHRSVSWYQQTPGQGLQFLFEYFSETQRNKGNFPGRFSGRQFSNSRSEMNVSTLELGDSALYLCASSLDGSGEETQYFGPGTRLLVL.

The chain links TRBV12-3 or TRBV12-4 to TRBJ2-2; lacking DNA, the TRBD1 call made by TCRdb goes unchecked. This CDR3 has 20 amino acids. CDR3 amino acids: CASTLPSRTANFRDTGELFF.

This sequence joins TRBV7-3 and TRBJ2-3; TCRdb's D call of TRBD2 is untestable without DNA. The CDR3 length is 15 residues. Per germline, CDR1 SGHTA and CDR2 FQGTGA. CDR3 sequence: CASGRGGLFTDTQYF.

V is TRBV28 and J is TRBJ2-7; the TCRdb D gene call, TRBD1, has no DNA to confirm it. The CDR3 contains 14 residues. Germline V CDR1 and CDR2: MDHEN, SYDVKM. CDR3 region: CASTLRRDRGFANF.

This rearrangement joins TRBV12-3 or TRBV12-4 to TRBJ2-1; absent DNA, TCRdb's TRBD2 call cannot be checked. The CDR3 consists of 20 residues. CDR3 sequence reads: CASSWGTGLAGGRSYNEQFF.

The chain has TRBV21-1 and TRBJ1-5; with no DNA, the TCRdb D assignment of TRBD1 cannot be verified. TRBV21-1 corresponds to a pseudogene. This CDR3 comprises 15 residues. CDR3 residues: CAGTGGPSKNQPQHF.

This chain connects TRBV10-3 to TRBJ1-5; the TRBD1 assignment by TCRdb is unverifiable without DNA. The germline V gene encodes CDR1 ENHRY and CDR2 SYGVKD. The CDR3 runs to 15 residues. CDR3 sequence: CAISESGALNQPQHF.

The V call is TRBV5-1, the J call TRBJ2-1; the D call of TRBD1 rests on TCRdb alone, since no DNA is present to check it. Germline V lookup: CDR1 SGHRS, CDR2 YFSETQ. The CDR3 covers 16 residues. CDR3 loop: CASRLGPDSSYNEQFF. The full variable domain, rest sourced from reference TRBV5-1 and TRBJ2-1, is KAGVTQTPRYLIKTRGQQVTLSCSPISGHRSVSWYQQTPGQGLQFLFEYFSETQRNKGNFPGRFSGRQFSNSRSEMNVSTLELGDSALYLCASRLGPDSSYNEQFFGPGTRLTVL.

The genes are TRBV12-3 or TRBV12-4 and TRBJ2-3; TCRdb selects TRBD2, and the lack of DNA leaves this call unchecked. The CDR3 sequence is 17 residues long. The CDR3 loop is CASSASGGILSTDTQYF.

This chain uses TRBV4-1 with TRBJ1-4; with no DNA, the TCRdb D assignment of TRBD1 cannot be verified. CDR1 and CDR2 (germline): MGHRA, YSYEKL. The CDR3 covers 15 residues. The CDR3 loop is CASSQFGISNEKLFF.

The CDR3 loop reads CASSVGVEVVGEKLFF. The chain employs TRBV9 and TRBJ1-4. Germline V gives CDR1 SGDLS, CDR2 YYNGEE. This CDR3 is built from 16 residues.